This T cell receptor beta chain was profiled in a study of vaccination and CD4 T cells after COVID-19. Study details: Two Hispanic individuals were among six male and four female convalescent patients. As control conditions, cultures were given either a CEFX pool serving as positive control, an HIV-1 Nef pool, or no peptide at all. Findings and caveats of the study: Spike mono-reactivity marked 304 of 307 vaccine-specific clones in convalescent patients.

With regard to this clonotype: What it binds is unknown.

Sample treatment: approximately 10-day PBMC culture with coronavirus spike peptide pools or control peptides (ViraFEST assay). Antigen-specific T cells were expanded with peptide pools by ViraFEST, and TCRs were then sequenced. The Oncomine TCR Beta short-read assay was applied to DNA of cultured CD4+ T cells. From the PCR reads, TCRdb called clonotypes with MiXCR, one entry per CDR3 protein. The repertoire includes roughly 16,000 distinct CDR3 sequences, around 73% of them detected once, and 9.5% to 12% sits in the top ten. The sequence derives from a human donor who had recovered from COVID-19. Sequenced material: CD4+ T cells from blood, cultured in vitro.

Here the CDR3 DNA reads TGTGCCAGCAGTTACGCGGCGGTAAACACCGGGGAGCTGTTTTTT. Residues: CASSYAAVNTGELFF. The gene calls are TRBV6-5 and TRBJ2-2, with no clear D. The V end lost 2 bases, the J end lost 2 bases, and 9 bases lay between the germline ends. In germline, CDR1 is MNHEY, CDR2 SVGAGI. This CDR3 has 15 residues.